The next 23 T cell receptor beta chains were all read from a single sample in a study of cytomegalovirus exposure and HLA in healthy donors. Clones were sequenced by immunoSEQ multiplex PCR, and TCRdb holds only the in-frame ones, with some missing. Of about 360,000 clones in the sample, 75% to 90% were seen once. Material for sequencing was PBMCs. These receptors all come from a woman aged 18-29 years in good health and CMV-seronegative.

The chain links TRBV30 to TRBJ1-1; D might be TRBD1 (5 bases). The CDR3 loop spans 15 amino acids. Between the trimmed V and J ends, which lost 3 bases and 4 bases, there was a span of 18 bases. CDR1 is GTSNPN and CDR2 is SVGIG in the germline V gene (reference sequence). The DNA of the CDR3 is TGTGCCTGGAGGGCGGGAACATCTGGGGCCACTGAAGCTTTCTTT. This encodes CAWRAGTSGATEAFF.

V gene TRBV19 combines with J gene TRBJ2-5; TRBD1 matches 10 bases. Germline V gives CDR1 LNHDA, CDR2 SQIVND (reference sequence). This CDR3 comprises 15 residues. Germline trimming cut 3 bases from V and 2 bases from J; bases unmatched to any gene: 3. In nucleotides, the CDR3 is TGTGCCAGTAGTATCTCGGACAGGGGGCAAGAGACCCAGTACTTC. This codes for CASSISDRGQETQYF.

Only one count was recorded for this clone. This sequence joins TRBV5-1 and TRBJ2-1, with TRBD1 identical over 7 bases. The CDR3 has 15 residues. CDR1 and CDR2 from the germline V gene are SGHRS and YFSETQ. J was trimmed by 8 bases and V by 0 bases; bases with no gene match: 8. CDR3 amino acids: CASSLEPVQGYEQFF. The CDR3 region has the DNA TGCGCCAGCAGCTTGGAACCGGTACAGGGGTATGAGCAGTTCTTC.

The chain combines TRBV28 with TRBJ2-1, with 13 bases aligning to TRBD2. The CDR3 is 18 amino acids. Germline V gene sequence: CDR1 MDHEN, CDR2 SYDVKM. V was clipped by 3 bases and J by 3 bases; unmatched bases: 8. DNA for the CDR3: TGTGCCAGCAGTTTGGGACTAGCGGGAAGTTCAGGCTACAATGAGCAGTTCTTC. Translated: CASSLGLAGSSGYNEQFF.

This clone showed up just a few times. This chain connects TRBV15 to TRBJ1-1; D is uncertain. This CDR3 spans 14 amino acids. Germline V gene lookup returns CDR1 LNHNV and CDR2 YYDKDF (reference sequence). The V and J ends lost 1 base and 5 bases respectively, with 11 bases between them. CDR3 in amino acids: CATSRAGLRTEAFF. The CDR3 DNA is TGTGCCACCAGCAGAGCAGGTCTTAGGACTGAAGCTTTCTTT.

This chain connects TRBV27 to TRBJ2-1; D is perhaps TRBD2 (6 bases). The germline gives CDR1 MNHEY, CDR2 SMNVEV (reference sequence). The V and J ends lost 5 bases and 0 bases respectively, with 11 bases between them. The CDR3 is 15 amino acids. The CDR3 sequence: CASSAGLTSYNEQFF. The CDR3 nucleotides read TGTGCCAGCAGTGCGGGACTGACCTCCTACAATGAGCAGTTCTTC.

The rearrangement links TRBV2 to TRBJ2-1, with 9 nucleotides matching TRBD2. Per the germline V gene, CDR1 is SNHLY and CDR2 is FYNNEI. V trimming: 7 bases; J trimming: 5 bases; junction bases outside the gene matches: 15. The CDR3 totals 17 residues. In nucleotides, the CDR3 is TGTGCCAGCACCCGGACTAGCGACTCCCTTCGACACAATGAGCAGTTCTTC. It specifies CASTRTSDSLRHNEQFF.

The chain joins TRBV6-5 to TRBJ1-1; no clear D gene. CDR1 MNHEY and CDR2 SVGAGI come from the germline V gene. V lost 4 bases and J lost 1, with 13 bases in between. The CDR3 has 15 residues. Written as DNA, the CDR3 is TGTGCCAGCAGTTTCTTAGAGGCTAGGAACACTGAAGCTTTCTTT. This sequence encodes CASSFLEARNTEAFF.

The chain uses TRBV28 and TRBJ1-6; 7 nucleotides align to TRBD1. The CDR3 runs to 13 residues. CDR1 and CDR2 (germline): MDHEN, SYDVKM. The trim removed 7 bases at V and 10 bases at J, leaving 7 bases unmatched. CDR3 in DNA: TGTGCCAGCATTGGACAGGCCCGATCACCCCTCCACTTT. Protein: CASIGQARSPLHF.

This chain uses TRBV7-6 with TRBJ2-7; D perhaps matches TRBD1 (5 bases). The CDR3 has 15 residues. In germline, CDR1 is SGHVS, CDR2 FNYEAQ. V gave up 1 base and J gave up 2 bases, with 12 bases separating them. CDR3 DNA: TGTGCCAGCAGCTTAGGTGGTCAGGGCCCCTACGAGCAGTACTTC. Its translation: CASSLGGQGPYEQYF.

The V and J genes are TRBV5-1 and TRBJ2-1, with TRBD2 as a possible D gene (6 bases). The CDR3 has 16 amino acids. Germline V gives CDR1 SGHRS, CDR2 YFSETQ. Trimming shortened V by 3 bases and J by 4 bases, and 17 bases separated the two germline ends. CDR3 sequence reads: CASSSAASGPYNEQFF. The DNA for the CDR3 is TGCGCCAGCAGCTCGGCCGCCAGCGGGCCTTACAATGAGCAGTTCTTC.

The chain combines TRBV7-9 with TRBJ2-7, with D perhaps matching TRBD2 (5 bases). V lost 5 bases, J lost 4 bases, and 9 bases lay in between. The CDR3 is made up of 12 amino acids. Looked up from germline, CDR1 is SEHNR and CDR2 is FQNEAQ (reference sequence). The CDR3 bases are TGTGCCAGCAGCCTCCGGGGATACGAGCAGTACTTC. Protein sequence: CASSLRGYEQYF.

The chain recombines TRBV5-1 with TRBJ2-7, with TRBD1 matching 7 bases. J lost 6 bases, V lost 3 bases, and 12 bases had no gene match. Germline assignment: CDR1 SGHRS and CDR2 YFSETQ. The CDR3 has 15 residues. Here the CDR3 reads CASSSWGTDAREQYF. Written as DNA, the CDR3 is TGCGCCAGCAGCTCCTGGGGGACAGATGCCCGCGAGCAGTACTTC.

This clone was observed a few times. The rearrangement joins TRBV4-1 to TRBJ1-5; TRBD1 is a possible D gene (6 bases). CDR1 is MGHRA and CDR2 is YSYEKL in the germline V gene. The CDR3 spans 14 residues. Trimming removed 4 bases from V and 6 bases from J, with 13 bases in between. CDR3: CASSPGVGSQPQHF. The CDR3 DNA follows: TGCGCCAGCAGCCCAGGGGTAGGGAGTCAGCCCCAGCATTTT.

The chain joins TRBV7-3 to TRBJ2-7; unclear D gene. The V end was cut by 2 bases, the J end by 3 bases, with 8 bases between. Germline CDR1 and CDR2: SGHTA and FQGTGA. CDR3 length equals 13 residues. This CDR3 reads CASSLGAGYEQYF. CDR3 bases: TGTGCCAGCAGCTTAGGTGCAGGCTACGAGCAGTACTTC.

The CDR3 sequence: CASSFDRGEVGNTEAFF. For the CDR3, the DNA is TGTGCCAGTTCGTTTGACAGGGGGGAAGTTGGAAACACTGAAGCTTTCTTT. The rearrangement joins TRBV7-9 to TRBJ1-1; 9 bases align to TRBD1. This CDR3 comprises 17 residues. Germline V CDR1 and CDR2: SEHNR, FQNEAQ (reference sequence). The ends lost 9 bases at V and 2 bases at J; junction bases unmatched: 16.

This chain uses TRBV27 with TRBJ1-1; tentatively, D is TRBD1 (6 bases). Germline V gene data show CDR1 as MNHEY and CDR2 as SMNVEV (reference sequence). This CDR3 region has 15 residues. Deletions cut 4 bases from V and 0 bases from J, with 12 bases between. The CDR3 reads CASSSRTVLNTEAFF. DNA for the CDR3: TGTGCCAGCAGTTCCCGGACAGTCTTGAACACTGAAGCTTTCTTT.

As to this clone: Other DNA sequences within the sample encode an identical CDR3. The gene calls are TRBV7-9 and TRBJ1-2, with D hard to call. The CDR3 runs 15 residues. The V end lost 0 bases, the J end lost 2 bases, and 10 bases lay between the germline ends. Germline values: CDR1 SEHNR, CDR2 FQNEAQ (reference sequence). In DNA, the CDR3 is TGTGCCAGCAGCTTAGCGCTTTCGGGGAACTATGGCTACACCTTC. The encoded protein is CASSLALSGNYGYTF.

The chain combines TRBV5-1 with TRBJ1-1; TRBD1 matches 7 bases. CDR1 and CDR2 from the germline V gene are SGHRS and YFSETQ. The V segment lost 1 base and the J segment 2 bases; nucleotides outside the gene matches: 5. The CDR3 length is 15 residues. The CDR3, as DNA: TGCGCCAGCAGCTTGTATAGGGACAGCAACACTGAAGCTTTCTTT. Protein: CASSLYRDSNTEAFF.

The table lists this clone with a few counts. V is TRBV27 and J is TRBJ2-7; a possible D gene is TRBD2 (7 bases). V shed 2 bases and J shed 2 bases, with 16 bases lying between them. Germline-derived CDR1 and CDR2 are MNHEY and SMNVEV (reference sequence). This CDR3 comprises 16 residues. The CDR3 spells CASSLGVGGRAYEQYF. The CDR3, as DNA: TGTGCCAGCAGTTTAGGTGTCGGGGGGCGAGCCTACGAGCAGTACTTC.

The CDR3 reads CASSLGGSVTQYF. The CDR3 nucleotides are TGCGCCAGCAGCTTGGGCGGGAGTGTTACGCAGTATTTT. The V gene is TRBV5-1, the J gene TRBJ2-3; TRBD2 matches at 7 bases. Trimming at V came to 0 bases and at J to 8 bases, leaving 3 bases not matched to a gene. The germline V gene has CDR1 SGHRS and CDR2 YFSETQ. This CDR3 contains 13 residues. The complete variable domain, with remaining parts taken from reference TRBV5-1 and TRBJ2-3, reads KAGVTQTPRYLIKTRGQQVTLSCSPISGHRSVSWYQQTPGQGLQFLFEYFSETQRNKGNFPGRFSGRQFSNSRSEMNVSTLELGDSALYLCASSLGGSVTQYFGPGTRLTVL.

This chain uses TRBV18 with TRBJ2-3; D may be TRBD2 (5 bases). The germline V gene encodes CDR1 KGHSH and CDR2 LQKENI. The V end was cut by 8 bases, the J end by 0 bases, with 9 bases between. The length of the CDR3 is 13 residues. CDR3 sequence (DNA): TGTGCCAGCACTCGACTAAGCACAGATACGCAGTATTTT. This codes for CASTRLSTDTQYF. The full variable domain, completed using reference TRBV18 and TRBJ2-3, is NAGVMQNPRHLVRRRGQEARLRCSPMKGHSHVYWYRQLPEEGLKFMVYLQKENIIDESGMPKERFSAEFPKEGPSILRIQQVVRGDSAAYFCASTRLSTDTQYFGPGTRLTVL.

V is TRBV19 and J is TRBJ2-7; no definite D call. CDR1 and CDR2 (germline): LNHDA, SQIVND (reference sequence). The CDR3 extends over 14 amino acids. V lost 3 bases to trimming and J lost 0 bases, with 9 bases between them. CDR3 sequence reads: CASSISLTSYEQYF. CDR3 sequence (DNA): TGTGCCAGTAGTATTAGTCTAACCTCCTACGAGCAGTACTTC. Full variable domain (remainder filled in from reference TRBV19 and TRBJ2-7): DGGITQSPKYLFRKEGQNVTLSCEQNLNHDAMYWYRQDPGQGLRLIYYSQIVNDFQKGDIAEGYSVSREKKESFPLTVTSAQKNPTAFYLCASSISLTSYEQYFGPGTRLTVT.